These T cell receptor beta chains were read from a single sample in a study of T-cell reconstitution after alpha-beta-depleted transplantation in children. TCRdb called the PCR reads again in MiXCR, with one record for every CDR3 protein. The data contain approximately 230,000 distinct CDR3 sequences, approximately 24% of them singletons. This specimen was PBMCs, mostly from graft donor cells, taken 360 days after TCRalphabeta/CD19-depleted stem cell transplant. Receptors originate from a female patient younger than 10 who had a stem cell transplant for congenital amegakaryocytic thrombocytopenia, so the T cells may come from the graft donor. The CDR3 runs from the conserved cysteine through the conserved F or W. The D gene is left open where the match is weak. Not all rows give a size; the values are once, few, many and, for expanded clones, a class.

d_call: -; v_call: TRBV11-2; j_call: TRBJ2-1; clone_size: -; cdr3_nt: TGTGCCAGCAGCCTAGGACTCCCTCGTGAGCAGTTCTTC; cdr3_aa: CASSLGLPREQFF
d_call: -; v_call: TRBV11-2; j_call: TRBJ1-2; clone_size: once; cdr3_nt: TGTGCCAGCGGCCCAGACAGCAACTATGGCTACACCTTC; cdr3_aa: CASGPDSNYGYTF
d_call: -; v_call: TRBV7-9; j_call: TRBJ2-1; clone_size: few; cdr3_nt: TGTGCCAGCAGCTTACCACGACGGGGGCAGTTCTTC; cdr3_aa: CASSLPRRGQFF
d_call: -; v_call: TRBV7-2; j_call: TRBJ1-1; clone_size: -; cdr3_nt: TGTGCCAGCAGCTTAACTTCAGGGTTGTACACTGAAGCTTTCTTT; cdr3_aa: CASSLTSGLYTEAFF
d_call: -; v_call: TRBV6-5; j_call: TRBJ2-7; clone_size: -; cdr3_nt: TGTGCCAGCAGTTACTCGGTGAAGTACGAGCAGTACTTC; cdr3_aa: CASSYSVKYEQYF
d_call: TRBD1; v_call: TRBV5-1; j_call: TRBJ1-1; clone_size: -; cdr3_nt: TGCGCCAGCAGCTTGTATTGGGACAGGGCCACTGAAGCTTTCTTT; cdr3_aa: CASSLYWDRATEAFF
d_call: -; v_call: TRBV28; j_call: TRBJ1-3; clone_size: few; cdr3_nt: TGTGCCAGCAGTTTATGGAACAATGGAAACACCATATATTTT; cdr3_aa: CASSLWNNGNTIYF
d_call: TRBD2; v_call: TRBV7-8; j_call: TRBJ2-2; clone_size: many; cdr3_nt: TGTGCCAGCAGCTTACGGACTAGCGGGGGGGCGAACACCGGGGAGCTGTTTTTT; cdr3_aa: CASSLRTSGGANTGELFF
d_call: -; v_call: TRBV19; j_call: TRBJ2-3; clone_size: -; cdr3_nt: TGTGCCAGTAGGTTTTCGGTGGGAGCAGATACGCAGTATTTT; cdr3_aa: CASRFSVGADTQYF
d_call: -; v_call: TRBV2; j_call: TRBJ1-1; clone_size: -; cdr3_nt: TGTGCCAGCAGGGGAGATGAGGACACTGAAGCTTTCTTT; cdr3_aa: CASRGDEDTEAFF
d_call: TRBD1; v_call: TRBV7-9; j_call: TRBJ2-7; clone_size: -; cdr3_nt: TGTGCCAGTTCGGGACAGTTCTACGAGCAGTACTTC; cdr3_aa: CASSGQFYEQYF
d_call: -; v_call: TRBV7-9; j_call: TRBJ1-1; clone_size: -; cdr3_nt: TGTGCCAGCAGCTTGCGCAGGGGCCCGAGAACTGAAGCTTTCTTT; cdr3_aa: CASSLRRGPRTEAFF
d_call: -; v_call: TRBV7-6; j_call: TRBJ1-3; clone_size: many; cdr3_nt: TGTGCCAGCAGCTCAGGAACAGGGATCTCTGGAAACACCATATATTTT; cdr3_aa: CASSSGTGISGNTIYF
d_call: TRBD2; v_call: TRBV3-1; j_call: TRBJ2-5; clone_size: -; cdr3_nt: TGTGCCAGCAGCTCAACGTTAGCGGGAGGGCTGGAGACCCAGTACTTC; cdr3_aa: CASSSTLAGGLETQYF
d_call: -; v_call: TRBV7-7; j_call: TRBJ2-2; clone_size: few; cdr3_nt: TGTGCCAGCAGCCCCTATGGGCCCGGGGAGCTGTTTTTT; cdr3_aa: CASSPYGPGELFF
d_call: TRBD1; v_call: TRBV20-1; j_call: TRBJ1-4; clone_size: few; cdr3_nt: TGCAGTGCTTGGGGGACAGGGGGCGTAAGGGAAAAACTGTTTTTT; cdr3_aa: CSAWGTGGVREKLFF
d_call: TRBD1; v_call: TRBV5-1; j_call: TRBJ1-4; clone_size: -; cdr3_nt: TGCGCCAGCAGCTCCGACAGGGGGCTGGACGAAAAACTGTTTTTT; cdr3_aa: CASSSDRGLDEKLFF
d_call: -; v_call: TRBV20-1; j_call: TRBJ2-1; clone_size: -; cdr3_nt: TGCAGTGCTGCCGGGACTCGTTTTGGGCACAATGAGCAGTTCTTC; cdr3_aa: CSAAGTRFGHNEQFF
d_call: TRBD2; v_call: TRBV5-4; j_call: TRBJ2-5; clone_size: -; cdr3_nt: TGTGCCAGCAGCTTGGCAGGGCTAGCGGAAGAGACCCAGTACTTC; cdr3_aa: CASSLAGLAEETQYF
d_call: TRBD2; v_call: TRBV12-3/TRBV12-4; j_call: TRBJ2-3; clone_size: many; cdr3_nt: TGTGCCAGCAGTCTGACTAGCGGGGGCACAGATACGCAGTATTTT; cdr3_aa: CASSLTSGGTDTQYF
d_call: -; v_call: TRBV28; j_call: TRBJ2-2; clone_size: -; cdr3_nt: TGTGCCAGCAGTTTACTGGACGTAACCGGGGAGCTGTTTTTT; cdr3_aa: CASSLLDVTGELFF
d_call: TRBD2; v_call: TRBV4-1; j_call: TRBJ2-1; clone_size: -; cdr3_nt: TGCGCCAGCAGCCAGACCGGGACTACCTCTTCCTACGACAATGAGCAGTTCTTC; cdr3_aa: CASSQTGTTSSYDNEQFF
d_call: -; v_call: TRBV4-3; j_call: TRBJ1-3; clone_size: few; cdr3_nt: TGCGCCAGCAGCCCAGTATATGGGTTGAGCTCTGGAAACACCATATATTTT; cdr3_aa: CASSPVYGLSSGNTIYF
d_call: -; v_call: TRBV6-1; j_call: TRBJ2-2; clone_size: few; cdr3_nt: TGTGCCAGCAGTCGGGACCGGTGGTCCGGGGAGCTGTTTTTT; cdr3_aa: CASSRDRWSGELFF
d_call: -; v_call: TRBV18; j_call: TRBJ1-5; clone_size: few; cdr3_nt: TGTGCCAGCTCTACGAGTATCAGCAATCAGCCCCAGCATTTT; cdr3_aa: CASSTSISNQPQHF
d_call: -; v_call: TRBV5-1; j_call: TRBJ1-1; clone_size: -; cdr3_nt: TGCGCCAGCAGCTTGGCGTCAGACACTGAAGCTTTCTTT; cdr3_aa: CASSLASDTEAFF
d_call: TRBD1; v_call: TRBV25-1; j_call: TRBJ1-1; clone_size: few; cdr3_nt: TGTGCCAGCAGTGAATATGGGACAGGGTATGGCAACACTGAAGCTTTCTTT; cdr3_aa: CASSEYGTGYGNTEAFF
d_call: TRBD2; v_call: TRBV5-1; j_call: TRBJ2-1; clone_size: few; cdr3_nt: TGCGCCAGCAGAACTAGCGGGTGGAATGAGCAGTTCTTC; cdr3_aa: CASRTSGWNEQFF
d_call: TRBD2; v_call: TRBV5-1; j_call: TRBJ2-1; clone_size: -; cdr3_nt: TGCGCCAGCAGCTTGGTTGGACTAGCGGGGGCCAGCTCCTACAATGAGCAGTTCTTC; cdr3_aa: CASSLVGLAGASSYNEQFF
d_call: -; v_call: TRBV6-2/TRBV6-3; j_call: TRBJ2-4; clone_size: -; cdr3_nt: TGTGCCAGCAGTTACTCCACTCCTACCTGGGAAAAGGGGGACATTCAGTACTTC; cdr3_aa: CASSYSTPTWEKGDIQYF
d_call: -; v_call: TRBV29-1; j_call: TRBJ2-1; clone_size: few; cdr3_nt: TGCAGCACCAGGGTCAGCTCCTACAATGAGCAGTTCTTC; cdr3_aa: CSTRVSSYNEQFF
d_call: TRBD2; v_call: TRBV5-1; j_call: TRBJ2-5; clone_size: once; cdr3_nt: TGCGCCAGCAGCTTTCGGGTTAGCGGGGGGCCAAACCAAGAGACCCAGTACTTC; cdr3_aa: CASSFRVSGGPNQETQYF
d_call: -; v_call: TRBV29-1; j_call: TRBJ2-7; clone_size: -; cdr3_nt: TGCAGCCATCGGGGTTCAGGGCCAGGCGAGCAGTACTTC; cdr3_aa: CSHRGSGPGEQYF